This record concerns one TCR beta chain sequence. Its antigen remains unknown. Profiled with immunoSEQ multiplex PCR; TCRdb holds only in-frame clones, not every one. Of some 140,000 clones listed, 86% are singletons. Losses at the gene ends were 1 base for V and 5 bases for J; bases not matched to a gene: 6. There are 15 residues in the CDR3. CDR1 SNHLY and CDR2 FYNNEI come from the germline V gene. The record originates from a study of cytomegalovirus exposure and HLA in healthy donors. Findings and caveats of the study: Many donors shared some public TCRs, even though most TCR sequences were rare.

This chain joins TRBV2 and TRBJ2-7; TRBD2 matches 9 bases. The origin of this receptor is a young man in good health and CMV-seropositive. Sequenced material: PBMCs. The CDR3 coding sequence is TGTGCCAGCAGTGAAGTGGCTAGCGGGGTCCACGAGCAGTACTTC. Amino acids: CASSEVASGVHEQYF.